This T cell receptor beta chain originates from a study of CD8 T cells in ankylosing spondylitis. Findings and caveats of the study: Within matched ankylosing spondylitis synovial fluid, disease-linked clones were reportedly significantly enriched. Disease-linked clones displayed a CD8+ phenotype and appeared relatively rarely in peripheral blood.

TCRdb fed the 5' RACE reads into MiXCR, producing one record per CDR3 protein. The table lists about 150,000 distinct CDR3 sequences, under 45% of them singletons. To note about this clonotype: What it binds is unknown.

The CDR3 has 15 amino acids. CDR1 SGDLS and CDR2 YYNGEE come from the germline V gene. With 0 bases removed from V and 1 base from J, the gap between germline ends came to 10 bases. The TCR originated in a male donor with ankylosing spondylitis. This chain joins TRBV9 and TRBJ2-5; perhaps TRBD1 as D (6 bases). What was sequenced was synovial fluid, either unsorted or a sorted T cell fraction (not recorded which). The CDR3 bases are TGTGCCAGCAGCGTAGACGGACAGCTCCAAGAGACCCAGTACTTC. This translates into CASSVDGQLQETQYF.